This TCR beta chain comes out of a study of quantifying T cell responses using KT2 cells. The wider study: Reverse transcription used primers in the TCR alpha and beta constant regions.

This CDR3 has 13 amino acids. Germline CDR1 LNHDA, CDR2 SQIVND (reference sequence). The V and J ends lost 3 bases and 7 bases respectively, with 12 bases between them. An oligo carrying a UMI was ligated to the cDNA 3' end. An equimolar mix of RC1.1 and RC1.2 primed the beta chain across TRBC1 and TRBC2. TCRdb processed the UMI-ligation and nested PCR reads anew with MiXCR; each CDR3 protein has one entry. The repertoire holds 50,000 to 70,000 distinct CDR3 sequences, with 9% to 15% as singletons. A few counts support this clonotype. V usage is TRBV19 and J usage is TRBJ1-1, with D possibly matching TRBD1 (5 bases). This clonotype was obtained from a human donor. Sequenced input: PBMCs spiked with cells of the T cell clone KT2. The CDR3 DNA is TGTGCCAGTAGTATTGGGGCAGGGATTGAAGCTTTCTTT. This gives the protein CASSIGAGIEAFF.